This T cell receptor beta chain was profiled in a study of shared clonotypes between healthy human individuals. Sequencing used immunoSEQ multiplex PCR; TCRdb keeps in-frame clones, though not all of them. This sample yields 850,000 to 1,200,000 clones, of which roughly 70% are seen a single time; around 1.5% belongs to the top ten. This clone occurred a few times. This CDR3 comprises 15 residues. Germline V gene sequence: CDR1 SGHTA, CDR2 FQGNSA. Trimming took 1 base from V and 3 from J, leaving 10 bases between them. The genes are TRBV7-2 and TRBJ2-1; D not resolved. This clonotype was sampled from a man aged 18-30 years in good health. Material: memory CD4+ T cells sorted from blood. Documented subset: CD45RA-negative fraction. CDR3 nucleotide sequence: TGTGCCAGCAGCTTAGTAGATTGGAGCTACAATGAGCAGTTCTTC. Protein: CASSLVDWSYNEQFF.